The TCR beta chain under discussion was sequenced for a study of T cell responses to AZD1222 COVID-19 vaccine. Notes on the study in general: Most donors were white British and more were female, and clonal diversity was possibly underestimated.

The CDR3 has 17 amino acids. CDR1 and CDR2 from the germline V gene are SNHLY and FYNNEI. The V segment lost 6 bases and the J segment 0 bases; nucleotides outside the gene matches: 11. Concerning this clone: Its antigen is not known.

Sequenced by immunoSEQ multiplex PCR; TCRdb stores in-frame clones only, minus some. Found here are about 130,000 clones, just over 90% of them singletons; the top ten hold 1.5% to 2%. The origin of this receptor is an adult in good health. The J gene is TRBJ1-3, the V gene TRBV2; 7 bases fit TRBD1. Sequenced here: peripheral blood, sampled on day 0 of AZD1222 vaccination. CDR3: CASSLTGQRNSGNTIYF. The CDR3 nucleotides are TGTGCCAGCAGCTTGACGGGACAGAGAAACTCTGGAAACACCATATATTTT. Supplemented by reference TRBV2 and TRBJ1-3, the full variable domain reads EPEVTQTPSHQVTQMGQEVILRCVPISNHLYFYWYRQILGQKVEFLVSFYNNEISEKSEIFDDQFSVERPDGSNFTLKIRSTKLEDSAMYFCASSLTGQRNSGNTIYFGEGSWLTVV.